This section outlines one T cell receptor (beta chain) sequence together with its context. This clone has only a few counts. Its antigen remains unidentified. Per-base quality was not reported, and no clone a single base away is much larger than it. Whole blood was collected in K2EDTA tubes by collaborating institutions according to the institutions' own protocols. For TCRbeta analysis, collaborators shipped samples as frozen whole blood, isolated PBMCs, or DNA extracted from either of those sample types. The V end loses 7 bases and the J end loses 2 bases, and a stretch of 11 bases separates them. The CDR3 has 14 amino acids, counting the end cysteine and phenylalanine. CDR3 DNA is the only sequence kept; it has 42 bases, read in frame from the first base. Sequences MNHEY (CDR1) and SVGAGI (CDR2) are obtained from the germline V gene. This sample stems from a study of blood T cell repertoires in COVID-19 (TCRdb year 2020). For the wider study: Collaborator samples came from the United States, Italy and Spain and covered acute and convalescent phases of COVID-19. Deeply sampled blood TCRbeta repertoires from subjects exposed to, actively infected with, or recovered from COVID-19 were included in the dataset. Where available, HLA class I and class II types were obtained from metadata supplied by the sample provider rather than from assay-based typing. The material from the prospective study consisted of cDNA or gDNA derived from T cells, B-cell-depleted T cells, or PBMCs. The sample metadata nearly always contained a de-identified subject ID, COVID-19 status, age in years and sex. The repertoires were released in a freely available public database intended as a resource for research on the immune response to SARS-CoV-2. Samples were obtained from the ongoing ImmuneRACE study (first 160 participants) and from roughly 1,300 subjects provided by 6 global collaborators. The paper as a whole reports these results and caveats: The quantity of clinical and demographic metadata differed by source and by participant and was supplied without curation.

TCRbeta CDR3 regions were amplified from genomic DNA by means of the immunoSEQ Assay, a bias-controlled multiplex PCR. As for how the authors treated the data: Within the assay, amplification of reference gene primers was used to estimate how many nucleated cells each sample contained. To quantify the absolute abundance of each unique TCRbeta CDR3 rearrangement, sequence reads were collapsed and filtered. For each sample, productive Simpson clonality was calculated as the square root of Simpson's diversity index across productive rearrangements. Drawn from immuneACCESS, this table holds only the in-frame rearrangements with V and J called that TCRdb kept. Clones are partly lost; checked studies trace under half to an unresolved V gene and leave the rest unexplained. V and J calls and clone size come straight from that table; D and trimming were deduced from the DNA. For this sample the table gives fewer than 250,000 clones, of which 75% to 90% were detected only once. Roughly 5% of the sample is taken by the ten largest.

Specimen: peripheral blood. The chain couples TRBV6-5 to TRBJ1-4, with TRBD1 perhaps the D gene, on 5 matching bases. The clonotype originates from a woman aged 40 to 50 with acute or convalescent COVID-19. Read as DNA, the sequence is TGTGCCAGCACCCCGGGGGGGACTAATGAAAAACTGTTTTTT. It translates as CASTPGGTNEKLFF.